This T cell receptor (beta chain) comes out of a study of T-cell memory formation after mild COVID-19. Overall study results and limits: Contracting clones localized mainly to CM and EM when CD4+ and mainly to EMRA when CD8+.

TCRdb reprocessed the 5' RACE reads via MiXCR and lists one record per CDR3 protein. The table lists 100,000 to 150,000 distinct CDR3 sequences, less than 6.5% of them singletons, with under 2.5% in the top ten. There are 16 residues in the CDR3. The V gene's germline CDR1 is LGHNA and CDR2 YNFKEQ. Trimming stripped 4 bases from V and 6 bases from J, with 16 bases between. This clonotype was counted a few times. The target antigen is unknown. This receptor was obtained from an adult woman who had mild COVID-19 (a few samples of this study predate the infection). Cell type and time point are not known. V gene TRBV4-2 combines with J gene TRBJ1-6; TRBD1 might be the D (6 bases). Sequenced material: PBMCs or a T cell subset sorted from them (not recorded which). CDR3 sequence: CASSLVSGESNSPLHF. In DNA form, the CDR3 reads TGTGCCAGCAGCCTTGTCTCAGGGGAGAGTAATTCACCCCTCCACTTT.